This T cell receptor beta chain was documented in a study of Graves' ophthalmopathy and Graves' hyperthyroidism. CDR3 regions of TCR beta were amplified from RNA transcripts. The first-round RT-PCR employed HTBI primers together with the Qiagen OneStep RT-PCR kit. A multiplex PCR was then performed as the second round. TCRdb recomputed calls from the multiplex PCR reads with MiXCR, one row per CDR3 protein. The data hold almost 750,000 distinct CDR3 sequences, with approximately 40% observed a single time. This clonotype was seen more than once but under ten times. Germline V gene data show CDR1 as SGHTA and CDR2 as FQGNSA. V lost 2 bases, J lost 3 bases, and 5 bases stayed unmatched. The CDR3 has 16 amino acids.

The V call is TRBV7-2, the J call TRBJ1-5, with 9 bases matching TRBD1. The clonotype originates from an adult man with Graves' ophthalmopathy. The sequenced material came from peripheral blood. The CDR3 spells CASSLWGQGFNQPQHF. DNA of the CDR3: TGTGCCAGCAGCTTATGGGGACAGGGATTCAATCAGCCCCAGCATTTT.